This T cell receptor beta chain was identified during a study of glioma-infiltrating T cells. The germline CDR1 and CDR2 sequences are MGHRA and YSYEKL. V lost 4 bases, J lost 8 bases, and 16 bases lay in between. This CDR3 comprises 14 residues. On this clonotype itself: The antigen is undetermined. Possible read error: a much larger clone is one base away.

TCR alpha and beta CDR3 regions were amplified from RNA using iRepertoire nested multiplex PCR. Each CDR3 protein gets one entry after TCRdb re-called the multiplex PCR reads with MiXCR. The data contain about 190,000 distinct CDR3 sequences, 32% of them singletons. General study points: Tissue-blood divergence was below expectation in non-neoplastic patients, above in gliomas.

Sequenced input: glioma tissue, nonneoplastic brain tissue, or PBMCs (not recorded which). The receptor's source is a human donor with low-grade glioma or glioblastoma, undergoing nonglioma brain surgery, or in good health (not recorded which). The chain uses TRBV4-1 and TRBJ2-3; D assignment may be TRBD1 or TRBD2 (5 bases each). The CDR3 DNA reads as TGCGCCAGCAGCCCAACTCCAGAGGGGAGTACGCAGTATTTT. This sequence encodes CASSPTPEGSTQYF.